Each of the 12 T cell receptor beta chains below was sequenced from the same sample in a study of cytomegalovirus exposure and HLA in healthy donors. The PCR ran on 60 Vbeta and 13 Jbeta primers. Produced via immunoSEQ multiplex PCR; TCRdb's table is partial and in-frame only. The sample lists over 150,000 clones, 68% occurring once. The sequenced material came from PBMCs. The receptors stem from a man in his fifties in good health and CMV-seronegative.

The rearrangement uses TRBV10-3 and TRBJ1-3; D remains unclear. The CDR3 spans 17 residues. Germline V gene lookup returns CDR1 ENHRY and CDR2 SYGVKD. The germline V and J ends were trimmed by 3 bases and 0 bases, with 15 bases remaining between them. The CDR3 nucleotides read TGTGCCATCAGTGATCCGAGTTCTTCAATCTCTGGAAACACCATATATTTT. This translates into CAISDPSSSISGNTIYF.

The chain combines TRBV5-1 with TRBJ1-2, with 10 bases that match TRBD1. Germline loops: CDR1 SGHRS, CDR2 YFSETQ. The CDR3 contains 14 residues. J was trimmed by 9 bases and V by 0 bases; bases with no gene match: 5. The CDR3 DNA reads TGCGCCAGCAGCTTGGCCGGGACAGGGGAAAGCTACACCTTC. Translated: CASSLAGTGESYTF.

The table lists this clone with a count of one. The chain uses TRBV18 and TRBJ2-7, with TRBD1 as a possible D gene (6 bases). The CDR3 runs to 15 residues. Germline V gene sequence: CDR1 KGHSH, CDR2 LQKENI. Trimming cost V 3 bases and J 0 bases, with 12 bases left between them. CDR3 bases: TGTGCCAGCTCACCCAGACAGGCTAGCTCCTACGAGCAGTACTTC. Its protein is CASSPRQASSYEQYF.

This clone turned up a few times. CDR3 DNA sequence: TGCGCCAGCAGCTTGGTTCTCGGGACTGAAGCTTTCTTT. Translation: CASSLVLGTEAFF. The rearrangement joins TRBV5-1 to TRBJ1-1, with D uncertain. V lost 0 bases and J 5 bases, leaving 8 bases between the germline ends. The CDR3 extends over 13 amino acids. Germline CDR1 is SGHRS and CDR2 is YFSETQ.

V and J are TRBV5-5 and TRBJ1-2, with D tentatively TRBD1 (6 bases). The CDR3 length is 15 residues. V lost 0 bases to trimming and J lost 1 base, with 10 bases between them. Germline CDR1 and CDR2: SGHKS and YYEKEE (reference sequence). The CDR3 protein is CASSLEAGVNYGYTF. CDR3 DNA sequence: TGTGCCAGCAGCTTGGAGGCAGGGGTTAACTATGGCTACACCTTC.

On this clone: The junction shows a germline mismatch at one end, possibly a read error. The chain joins TRBV7-2 to TRBJ1-6; D remains unclear. This CDR3 spans 16 amino acids. Germline V gives CDR1 SGHTA, CDR2 FQGNSA. Here the CDR3 DNA reads TGTGCCAGCAACTTAGATGGTAGCTCCTATAATTCACCCCTCCACTTT. It yields the protein CASNLDGSSYNSPLHF. The variable domain in full, with the rest retrieved from reference TRBV7-2 and TRBJ1-6, is GAGVSQSPSNKVTEKGKDVELRCDPISGHTALYWYRQSLGQGLEFLIYFQGNSAPDKSGLPSDRFSAERTGGSVSTLTIQRTQQEDSAVYLCASNLDGSSYNSPLHFGNGTRLTVT.

This clone was observed a handful of times. The chain couples TRBV6-5 to TRBJ1-3; tentative D call: TRBD1 (6 bases). Germline lookup yields CDR1 MNHEY and CDR2 SVGAGI. V was clipped by 5 bases and J by 0 bases, with 11 bases between them. The CDR3 contains 15 residues. Here the CDR3 DNA reads TGTGCCAGCAGTACAGGGTACTCCTCTGGAAACACCATATATTTT. Protein: CASSTGYSSGNTIYF.

This clone was counted between two and nine times. The chain is built from TRBV9 and TRBJ2-3; a possible D gene is TRBD2 (7 bases). This CDR3 comprises 19 residues. The V gene lost 0 bases and the J gene lost 1 base, with 21 bases spanning the gap. The germline gives CDR1 SGDLS, CDR2 YYNGEE. Here the CDR3 reads CASSVDGGGAVMGTDTQYF. CDR3 sequence (DNA): TGTGCCAGCAGCGTAGATGGCGGGGGCGCCGTGATGGGCACAGATACGCAGTATTTT.

V and J are TRBV28 and TRBJ1-5; 9 bases agree with TRBD1. Germline CDR1 is MDHEN and CDR2 is SYDVKM. The V segment lost 5 bases and the J segment 6 bases; nucleotides outside the gene matches: 8. The CDR3 contains 15 residues. In DNA form, the CDR3 reads TGTGCCAGCAGTCTGTGGACAGGGGAGGCTCAGCCCCAGCATTTT. The encoded protein is CASSLWTGEAQPQHF.

V and J are TRBV11-3 and TRBJ2-6; no definite D call. Per the germline V gene, CDR1 is SGHNT and CDR2 is YENEEA. Trimming removed 4 bases at V and 0 bases at J, with 4 bases between. The CDR3 contains 14 residues. CDR3 residues: CASSSSSGANVLTF. The CDR3, as DNA: TGTGCCAGCAGCTCGAGCTCTGGGGCCAACGTCCTGACTTTC.

This clone was counted a single time. V gene TRBV5-1 combines with J gene TRBJ1-2, with TRBD1 matching over 11 bases. V was clipped by 9 bases and J by 0 bases; unmatched bases: 7. CDR3 length equals 15 residues. Germline V lookup: CDR1 SGHRS, CDR2 YFSETQ. CDR3 loop: CANPDRGQANYGYTF. CDR3 bases: TGCGCCAACCCGGACAGGGGGCAAGCTAACTATGGCTACACCTTC. The complete variable domain, with remaining parts taken from reference TRBV5-1 and TRBJ1-2, reads KAGVTQTPRYLIKTRGQQVTLSCSPISGHRSVSWYQQTPGQGLQFLFEYFSETQRNKGNFPGRFSGRQFSNSRSEMNVSTLELGDSALYLCANPDRGQANYGYTFGSGTRLTVV.

V usage is TRBV6-1 and J usage is TRBJ2-3, with D unclear. CDR1 is MNHNS and CDR2 is SASEGT in the germline V gene. V lost 6 bases and J 7 bases, leaving 8 bases between the germline ends. This CDR3 comprises 11 residues. The CDR3 protein is CASSGLNTQYF. The CDR3 bases are TGTGCCAGCAGCGGTCTGAATACGCAGTATTTT.